Listed here are 13 T cell receptor beta chains from one sample, sequenced in a study of T-cell reconstitution after alpha-beta-depleted transplantation in children. Unique molecular identifiers were incorporated when the TCRbeta library was constructed. TCRdb itself ran the PCR reads through MiXCR, one entry per CDR3 protein. The table shows about 500,000 distinct CDR3 sequences, with roughly 33% occurring only once. Sequenced material: PBMCs from the stem cell graft donor, taken from the stem cell graft. Receptors originate from a human donor who donated a stem cell graft to a child with aplastic anemia.

The chain combines TRBV10-3 with TRBJ1-1, with D possibly TRBD1 on 5 matching bases. CDR3 size: 13 residues. V was cut by 7 bases and J by 3 bases, with 12 bases left in between. Per germline, CDR1 ENHRY and CDR2 SYGVKD. CDR3 residues: CAITPQGHTEAFF. DNA for the CDR3: TGTGCCATCACCCCTCAGGGACACACTGAAGCTTTCTTT.

This clonotype was observed a handful of times. The chain employs TRBV10-3 and TRBJ1-1; the match to TRBD1 covers 8 bases. The CDR3 runs 14 residues. V shed 3 bases, J shed 4 bases, and the junction held 4 bases outside the gene matches. Germline CDR1 and CDR2: ENHRY and SYGVKD. This CDR3 reads CAISDTGGSTEAFF. CDR3 sequence (DNA): TGTGCCATCAGTGATACAGGGGGTAGCACTGAAGCTTTCTTT.

For the CDR3, the DNA is TGTGCCAGCAGCATCGCGAATCGGGACAGGGATGGCTACACCTTC. It encodes CASSIANRDRDGYTF. The V call is TRBV9, the J call TRBJ1-2; TRBD1 agrees at 9 bases. The V gene end was trimmed by 4 bases and the J gene end by 6 bases; junction bases not matched to a gene: 10. CDR1 is SGDLS and CDR2 is YYNGEE in the germline V gene. The CDR3 is 15 amino acids.

This clonotype was found a few times. The chain recombines TRBV30 with TRBJ2-5; unclear D gene. Germline-derived CDR1 and CDR2 are GTSNPN and SVGIG (reference sequence). CDR3 length: 13 amino acids. V was shortened by 1 base and J by 4 bases, with 10 bases between the two germline ends. In DNA, the CDR3 is TGTGCCTGGAGTGGCTACGTCAGAGAGACCCAGTACTTC. Protein sequence: CAWSGYVRETQYF.

The chain links TRBV4-2 to TRBJ2-7; 10 nucleotides align to TRBD2. CDR1 is LGHNA, CDR2 YNFKEQ, per germline. Trimming took 3 bases from V and 3 from J; bases not matched to a gene: 14. The CDR3 runs to 18 residues. The CDR3 DNA reads TGTGCCAGCAGCCAGCAAGCACTAGCGGGGATCGCTCGCTACGAGCAGTACTTC. Its translation is CASSQQALAGIARYEQYF.

The rearrangement joins TRBV29-1 to TRBJ1-4; 11 nucleotides align to TRBD1. Germline V CDR1 and CDR2: SQVTM, ANQGSEA. The CDR3 is made up of 16 amino acids. V shed 4 bases, J shed 6 bases, and the junction held 10 bases outside the gene matches. CDR3 amino acids: CSVGTEGTGGDEKLFF. The CDR3 DNA reads TGCAGCGTTGGCACAGAGGGGACAGGGGGAGATGAAAAACTGTTTTTT.

This clonotype was counted between two and nine times. The chain joins TRBV5-1 to TRBJ1-1; TRBD1 aligns across 7 bases. Germline V lookup: CDR1 SGHRS, CDR2 YFSETQ. CDR3 size: 14 residues. Trimming cost V 0 bases and J 4 bases; bases outside gene matches: 3. For the CDR3, the DNA is TGCGCCAGCAGCTTGGAAGGGACAGTCACTGAAGCTTTCTTT. Translated: CASSLEGTVTEAFF. The variable domain in full, completed from reference TRBV5-1 and TRBJ1-1, reads KAGVTQTPRYLIKTRGQQVTLSCSPISGHRSVSWYQQTPGQGLQFLFEYFSETQRNKGNFPGRFSGRQFSNSRSEMNVSTLELGDSALYLCASSLEGTVTEAFFGQGTRLTVV.

The chain carries TRBV10-1 and TRBJ2-1, with a tentative D call TRBD2 (5 bases). Trimming removed 3 bases at V and 5 bases at J, with 14 bases between. Looked up from germline, CDR1 is WNHNN and CDR2 is SYGVQD (reference sequence). The CDR3 sequence is 15 residues long. The DNA of the CDR3 is TGCGCCAGCAGTGACGGCGGGCGGAATCACAATGAGCAGTTCTTC. It is translated as CASSDGGRNHNEQFF.

The rearrangement joins TRBV5-1 to TRBJ1-1, with TRBD1 as a possible D gene (5 bases). V dropped 2 bases and J dropped 0 bases, with 8 bases sitting between them. The germline gives CDR1 SGHRS, CDR2 YFSETQ. The CDR3 is 14 residues long. DNA for the CDR3: TGCGCCAGCAGCTTCGGACACGTGAACACTGAAGCTTTCTTT. Residues: CASSFGHVNTEAFF.

The chain is built from TRBV20-1 and TRBJ2-2, with 11 nucleotides matching TRBD2. Germline V CDR1 and CDR2: DFQATT, SNEGSKA (reference sequence). This CDR3 is built from 16 residues. Trimming removed 1 base from V and 4 bases from J; junction bases left unmatched: 5. CDR3 bases: TGCAGTGCTAGAGCCTTTAGCGGGAGGGGCACCGGGGAGCTGTTTTTT. It yields the protein CSARAFSGRGTGELFF.

This clonotype was found a few times. CDR3 region: CSVEGGGHYGYTF. The CDR3 DNA reads TGCAGCGTTGAAGGAGGGGGCCACTATGGCTACACCTTC. The chain uses TRBV29-1 and TRBJ1-2, with 7 bases fitting TRBD1. The V segment lost 1 base and the J segment 3 bases; nucleotides outside the gene matches: 2. CDR1 is SQVTM, CDR2 ANQGSEA, per germline. CDR3 length: 13 amino acids.

This clonotype was seen more than once but under ten times. The J gene is TRBJ2-7, the V gene TRBV5-8; D gene ambiguous. V was shortened by 2 bases and J by 4 bases, with 16 bases between the two germline ends. The V gene's germline CDR1 is SGHTS and CDR2 YDEGEE. This CDR3 region has 15 residues. CDR3 DNA sequence: TGTGCCAGCAGCTTCCGACGTTCTTCCATTTACGAGCAGTACGTC. Its translation: CASSFRRSSIYEQYV.

This clonotype was counted between two and nine times. V is TRBV27 and J is TRBJ1-2; possibly TRBD1 for D (5 bases). CDR3 length: 13 amino acids. Trimming took off 3 bases at V and 4 bases at J, with 9 bases between the two ends. The germline CDR1 and CDR2 sequences are MNHEY and SMNVEV (reference sequence). The CDR3 DNA follows: TGTGCCAGCAGTTTCGGGGGAATCTATGGCTACACCTTC. Encoded protein: CASSFGGIYGYTF.